The table lists the clone carrying this T cell receptor (beta chain) with a few counts. Thyroid surgery took place with no prior treatment in any patient. With MiXCR, TCRdb called clones anew from the PCR reads. Among more than 15,000 clones listed, 20% to 30% were seen once. This entry comes from a study of metastatic and nonmetastatic thyroid tumors. Sequencing was carried out using blood. This TCR derives from a male donor with papillary thyroid cancer or a benign thyroid nodule (not recorded which). Some clones in this sample may be carry-over from other donors' samples.

The CDR3, as DNA: TGTGCCAGCAGTTTATTCTCCACCGGGGAGCTGTTTTTT. It translates to CASSLFSTGELFF. The chain links TRBV12-3 or TRBV12-4 to TRBJ2-2; D is uncertain. CDR3 length: 13 residues. Trimming cost V 2 bases and J 4 bases, with 5 bases left between them.